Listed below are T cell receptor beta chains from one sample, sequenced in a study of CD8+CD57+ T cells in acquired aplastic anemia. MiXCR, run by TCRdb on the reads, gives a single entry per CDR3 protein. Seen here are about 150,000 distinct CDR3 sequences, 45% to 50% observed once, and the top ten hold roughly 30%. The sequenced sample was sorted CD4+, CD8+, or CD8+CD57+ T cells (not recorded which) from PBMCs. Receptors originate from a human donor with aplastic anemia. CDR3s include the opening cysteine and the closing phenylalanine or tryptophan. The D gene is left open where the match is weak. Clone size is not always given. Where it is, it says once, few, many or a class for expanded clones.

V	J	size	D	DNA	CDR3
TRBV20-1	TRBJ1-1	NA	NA	TGCAGTGCACCCGGACCTAACGAGGAAGCTTTCTTT	CSAPGPNEEAFF
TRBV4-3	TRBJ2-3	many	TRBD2	TGCGCCAGCAGCCCGGAGGGACTAGCGGTGGTGACAGATACGCAGTATTTT	CASSPEGLAVVTDTQYF
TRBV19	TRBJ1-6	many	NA	TGTGCCGCGCGTACGGGGCGTAATTCACCCCTCCACTTT	CAARTGRNSPLHF
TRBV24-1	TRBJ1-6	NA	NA	TGTGCCACCAGTGCGGGACGGGATAATTCACCCCTCCACTTT	CATSAGRDNSPLHF
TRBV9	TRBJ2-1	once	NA	TGTGCCAGCAGCATTGGTGGGGATGAGCAGTTCTTC	CASSIGGDEQFF
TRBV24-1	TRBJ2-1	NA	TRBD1	TGTGCCACCAGTGATTCCGGGACAGGGCACTACAATGAGCAGTTCTTC	CATSDSGTGHYNEQFF
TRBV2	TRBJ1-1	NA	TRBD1	TGTGCCAGCAGGGGGGACAGGAAGAACACTGAAGCTTTCTTT	CASRGDRKNTEAFF
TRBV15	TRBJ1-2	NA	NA	TGTGCCACCAGCGCCCGGACATTTAACTATGGCTACACCTTC	CATSARTFNYGYTF
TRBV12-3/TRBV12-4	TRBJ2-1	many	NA	TGTGCCAGCGGGGAAGAGGGCTTGAATGAGCAGTTCTTC	CASGEEGLNEQFF
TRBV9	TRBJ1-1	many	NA	TGTGCCAGCAGCGTAGTAGGGTCCACTGAAGCTTTCTTT	CASSVVGSTEAFF
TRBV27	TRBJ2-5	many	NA	TGTGCCAGCAGTTCCTCAGGAGGTGGGACCCAGTACTTC	CASSSSGGGTQYF
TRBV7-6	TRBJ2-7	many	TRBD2	TGTGCCAGCAGGCCGTCGGGACTAGCGGACGAGCAGTACTTC	CASRPSGLADEQYF
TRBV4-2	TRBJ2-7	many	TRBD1	TGTGCCAGCAGCCAAGATTGGGTGACAGGGGGGGACTACGGGCAGTACTTC	CASSQDWVTGGDYGQYF
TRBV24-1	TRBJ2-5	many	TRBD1	TGTGCCACCAGATCCGCAGGGGGCGGAGAGACCCAGTACTTC	CATRSAGGGETQYF
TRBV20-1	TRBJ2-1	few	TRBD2	TGCAGTGCTAGAGATTCCTCGCGGGAGGCCTACAATGAGCAGTTCTTC	CSARDSSREAYNEQFF
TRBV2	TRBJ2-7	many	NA	TGTGCCAGCAGTGAAATAAAACACGCCGCCTACGAGCAGTACTTC	CASSEIKHAAYEQYF
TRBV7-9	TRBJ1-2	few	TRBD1	TGTGCCAGCAGCTTGGGGACAGGGTTTGGCTACACCTTC	CASSLGTGFGYTF
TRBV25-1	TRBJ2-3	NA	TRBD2	TGTGCCAGCTGGCAAGCGGGGGGCACAGATACGCAGTATTTT	CASWQAGGTDTQYF
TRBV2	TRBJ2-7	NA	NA	TGTGCCAGCGGGACGGACTCCTACGAGCAGTACTTC	CASGTDSYEQYF
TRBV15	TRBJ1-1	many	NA	TGTGCCACCAGCAGAGATCCCTTATTTGAAGCTTTCTTT	CATSRDPLFEAFF
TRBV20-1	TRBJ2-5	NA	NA	TGCAGTGCTAGCGATATGACGACAGAGACCCAGTACTTC	CSASDMTTETQYF
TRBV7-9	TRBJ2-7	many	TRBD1	TGTGCCAGCAGCGGCGACAGGGGCCTGCCCTACGAGCAGTACTTC	CASSGDRGLPYEQYF
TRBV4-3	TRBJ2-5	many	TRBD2	TGCGCCAGCAGCCAAGATCTTGGGACTAGCGGGAGGGGGGAGACCCAGTACTTC	CASSQDLGTSGRGETQYF
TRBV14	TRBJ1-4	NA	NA	TGTGCCAGCAGCCAAGCTTCCGGAACTTCGGGGAGGGAAAAACTGTTTTTT	CASSQASGTSGREKLFF
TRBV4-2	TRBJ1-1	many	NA	TGTGCCAGCAGCCAAGTAGAGGGGGACACTGAAGCTTTCTTT	CASSQVEGDTEAFF
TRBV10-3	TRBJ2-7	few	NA	TGTGCCATCTCCAAAAGGGGGCGGGAGTCGTACGAGCAGTACTTC	CAISKRGRESYEQYF
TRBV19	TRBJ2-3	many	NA	TGTGCCAGTACCGCGAAAGAGTATTCGACAGATACGCAGTATTTT	CASTAKEYSTDTQYF
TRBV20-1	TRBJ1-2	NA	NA	TGCAGCGCCCCGGAAGGCTACACCTTC	CSAPEGYTF
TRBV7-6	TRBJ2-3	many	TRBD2	TGTGCCAGCAGCCACCGACTAGCGGATTTCACAGATACGCAGTATTTT	CASSHRLADFTDTQYF
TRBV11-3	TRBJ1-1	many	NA	TGTGCCAGCAACTATGACATGAACACTGAAGCTTTCTTT	CASNYDMNTEAFF
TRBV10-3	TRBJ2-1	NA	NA	TGTGCCACCCAGACAGATCTCTCCTACAATGAGCAGTTCTTC	CATQTDLSYNEQFF
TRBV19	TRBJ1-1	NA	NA	TGTGCCAGTAGTATGGCCAGGGGCAACACTGAAGCTTTCTTT	CASSMARGNTEAFF
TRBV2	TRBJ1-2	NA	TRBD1	TGTGCCAGCAGGGCGCAGGGGGCCTATGGCTGCACCTTC	CASRAQGAYGCTF
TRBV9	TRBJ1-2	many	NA	TGTGCCAGCAGCTCCCTCCCCCAGGGTAGATATGGCTACACCTTC	CASSSLPQGRYGYTF
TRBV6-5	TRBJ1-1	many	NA	TGTGCCAGCCGAAGGGACACTGAAGCTTTCTTT	CASRRDTEAFF
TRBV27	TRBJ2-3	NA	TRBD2	TGTGCCAGCAGTTTATCGTGGCTAGCGGGAGTCACAGATACGCAGTATTTT	CASSLSWLAGVTDTQYF
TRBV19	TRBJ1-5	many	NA	TGTGCCAGTAGCCCGGACAGACGGAGCAATCAGCCCCAGCATTTT	CASSPDRRSNQPQHF
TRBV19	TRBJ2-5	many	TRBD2	TGTGCCAGTAGTATTCCGGGACTAGCGGGAGGAGTGGAGACCCAGTACTTC	CASSIPGLAGGVETQYF
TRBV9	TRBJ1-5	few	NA	TGTGCCAGCAGCGTAGGAGGCTCGGGAAGTCAGCCCCAGCATTTT	CASSVGGSGSQPQHF
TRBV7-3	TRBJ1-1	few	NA	TGTGCCAGCAGGCCCGAGGGGGGCGAAGCTTTCTTT	CASRPEGGEAFF
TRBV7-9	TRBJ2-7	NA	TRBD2	TGTGCCAGCAGCTCGTCCGGGACTAAGCAGTACTTC	CASSSSGTKQYF
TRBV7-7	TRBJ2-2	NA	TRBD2	TGTGCTAGCAGGCCCACTAGCGGGGGGAACACCGGGGAGCTGTTTTTT	CASRPTSGGNTGELFF
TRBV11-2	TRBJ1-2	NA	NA	TGTGCCAGCAGCACTCTGTCTGGGTCAGGCTACACCTTC	CASSTLSGSGYTF
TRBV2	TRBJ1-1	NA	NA	TGTGCCAGCAGTGAGCCCCCTACAGGGAACACTGAAGCTTTCTTT	CASSEPPTGNTEAFF
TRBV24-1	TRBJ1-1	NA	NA	TGTGCCACCAGTGACTCAGTCGGGACAACGGGGGCTTTCTTT	CATSDSVGTTGAFF
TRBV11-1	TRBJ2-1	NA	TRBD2	TGCCTACCAGGGCGGGAGGGGTCCTACAATGAGCAGTTCTTC	CLPGREGSYNEQFF
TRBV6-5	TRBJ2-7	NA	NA	TGTGCCAGCAGTTACTCCATGGCTGGGGGTAGGTCCTACGAGCAGTACTTC	CASSYSMAGGRSYEQYF
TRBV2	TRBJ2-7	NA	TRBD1	TGTGCCAGCACCTCCCGGGACAGGGCCCACGAGCAGTACTTC	CASTSRDRAHEQYF
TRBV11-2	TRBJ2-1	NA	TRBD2	TGTGCCAGCAGCTCCCTCCCCAGCGGGAGGGCCTACAATGAGCAGTTCTTC	CASSSLPSGRAYNEQFF